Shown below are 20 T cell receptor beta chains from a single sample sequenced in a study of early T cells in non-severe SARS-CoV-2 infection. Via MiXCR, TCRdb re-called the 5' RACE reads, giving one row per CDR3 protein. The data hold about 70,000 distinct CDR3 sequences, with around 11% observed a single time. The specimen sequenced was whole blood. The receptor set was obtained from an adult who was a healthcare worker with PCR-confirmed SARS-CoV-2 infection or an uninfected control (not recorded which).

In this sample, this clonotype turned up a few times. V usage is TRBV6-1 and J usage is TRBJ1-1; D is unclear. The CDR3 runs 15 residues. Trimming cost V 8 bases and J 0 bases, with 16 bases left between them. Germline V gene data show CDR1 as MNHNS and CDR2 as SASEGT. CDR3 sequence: CASPREAGLNTEAFF. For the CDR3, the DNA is TGTGCCAGCCCTCGTGAGGCGGGGTTGAACACTGAAGCTTTCTTT.

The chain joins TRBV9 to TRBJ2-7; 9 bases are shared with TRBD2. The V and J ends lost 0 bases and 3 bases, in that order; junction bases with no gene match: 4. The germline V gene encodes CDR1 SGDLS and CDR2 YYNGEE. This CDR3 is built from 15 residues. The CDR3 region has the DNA TGTGCCAGCAGCGTAGGCGGGGGGGCCCGCTACGAGCAGTACTTC. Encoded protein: CASSVGGGARYEQYF. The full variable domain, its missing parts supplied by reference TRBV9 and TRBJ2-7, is DSGVTQTPKHLITATGQRVTLRCSPRSGDLSVYWYQQSLDQGLQFLIQYYNGEERAKGNILERFSAQQFPDLHSELNLSSLELGDSALYFCASSVGGGARYEQYFGPGTRLTVT.

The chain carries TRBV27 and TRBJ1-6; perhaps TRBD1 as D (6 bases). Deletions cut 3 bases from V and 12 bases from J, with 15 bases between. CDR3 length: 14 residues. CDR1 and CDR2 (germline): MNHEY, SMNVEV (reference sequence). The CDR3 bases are TGTGCCAGCAGTTTCCGGGACACGAGGAGACCCCTCCACTTT. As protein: CASSFRDTRRPLHF.

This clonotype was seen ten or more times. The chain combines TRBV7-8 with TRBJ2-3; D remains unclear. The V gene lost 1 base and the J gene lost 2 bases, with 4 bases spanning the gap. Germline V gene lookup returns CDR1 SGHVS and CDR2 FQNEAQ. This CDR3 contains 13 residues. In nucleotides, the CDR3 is TGTGCCAGCAGCTTAGGGGCCACAGATACGCAGTATTTT. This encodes CASSLGATDTQYF.

CDR3 DNA sequence: TGTGCCAGTACTGGCCCCCGGGACATAGGCTATGGCTACACCTTC. As protein: CASTGPRDIGYGYTF. The chain is built from TRBV19 and TRBJ1-2, with D maybe TRBD1 (6 bases). Trimming shortened V by 7 bases and J by 4 bases, and 19 bases separated the two germline ends. The germline V gene has CDR1 LNHDA and CDR2 SQIVND (reference sequence). The CDR3 is 15 amino acids.

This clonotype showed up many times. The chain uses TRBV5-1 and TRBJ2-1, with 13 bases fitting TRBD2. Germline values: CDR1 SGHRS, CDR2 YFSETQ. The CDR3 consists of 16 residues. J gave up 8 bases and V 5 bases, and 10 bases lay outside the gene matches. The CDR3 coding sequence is TGCGCCAGCAGGGATACTAGCGGGGGGGCAATGTATGAGCAGTTCTTC. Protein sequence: CASRDTSGGAMYEQFF.

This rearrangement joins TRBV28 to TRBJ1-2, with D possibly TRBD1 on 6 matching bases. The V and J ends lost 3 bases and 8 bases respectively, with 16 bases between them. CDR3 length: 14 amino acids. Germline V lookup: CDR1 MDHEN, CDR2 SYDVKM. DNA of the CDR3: TGTGCCAGCAGTTTGGTCGACAGACAGGAGGGCTACACCTTC. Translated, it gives CASSLVDRQEGYTF.

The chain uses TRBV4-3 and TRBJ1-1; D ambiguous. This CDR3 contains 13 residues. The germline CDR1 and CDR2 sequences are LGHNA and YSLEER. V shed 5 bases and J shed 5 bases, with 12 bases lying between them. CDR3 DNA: TGCGCCAGCAGCGGGATAGGGTTAACTGAAGCTTTCTTT. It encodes CASSGIGLTEAFF.

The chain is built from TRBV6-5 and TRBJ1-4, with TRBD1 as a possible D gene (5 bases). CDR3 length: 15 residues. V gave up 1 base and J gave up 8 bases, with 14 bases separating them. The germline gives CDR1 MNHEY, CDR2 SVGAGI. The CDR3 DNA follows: TGTGCCAGCAGTTACTTCCCAGGGCTCGGGGAAAAACTGTTTTTT. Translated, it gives CASSYFPGLGEKLFF.

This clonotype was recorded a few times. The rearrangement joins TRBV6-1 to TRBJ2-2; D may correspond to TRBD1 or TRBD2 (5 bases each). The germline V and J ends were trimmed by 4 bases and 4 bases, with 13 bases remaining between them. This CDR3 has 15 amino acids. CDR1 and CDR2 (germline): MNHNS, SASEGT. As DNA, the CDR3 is TGTGCCAGCAGTGCCTTGGGGGTTAGCACCGGGGAGCTGTTTTTT. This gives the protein CASSALGVSTGELFF.

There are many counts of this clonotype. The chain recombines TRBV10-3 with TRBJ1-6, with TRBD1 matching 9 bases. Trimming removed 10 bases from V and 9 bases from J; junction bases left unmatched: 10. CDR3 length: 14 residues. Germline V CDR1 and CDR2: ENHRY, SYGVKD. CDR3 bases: TGTGCCACGGTCCGGGACAGGGAGATTTCACCCCTCCACTTT. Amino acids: CATVRDREISPLHF.

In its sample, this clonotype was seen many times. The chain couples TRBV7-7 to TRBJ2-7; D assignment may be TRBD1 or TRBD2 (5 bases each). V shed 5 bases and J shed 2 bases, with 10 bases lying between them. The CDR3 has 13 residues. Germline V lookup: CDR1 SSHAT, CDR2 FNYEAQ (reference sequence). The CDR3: CASSRGLTYEQYF. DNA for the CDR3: TGTGCCAGCAGCCGGGGCTTAACCTACGAGCAGTACTTC.

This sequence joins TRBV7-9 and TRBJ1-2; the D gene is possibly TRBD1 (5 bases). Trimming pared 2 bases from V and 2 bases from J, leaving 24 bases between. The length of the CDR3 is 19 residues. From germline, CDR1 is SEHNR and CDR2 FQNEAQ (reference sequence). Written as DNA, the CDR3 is TGTGCCAGCAGCTTAAGGGGCCAGAGGCGGAACCCACTGAACTATGGCTACACCTTC. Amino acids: CASSLRGQRRNPLNYGYTF.

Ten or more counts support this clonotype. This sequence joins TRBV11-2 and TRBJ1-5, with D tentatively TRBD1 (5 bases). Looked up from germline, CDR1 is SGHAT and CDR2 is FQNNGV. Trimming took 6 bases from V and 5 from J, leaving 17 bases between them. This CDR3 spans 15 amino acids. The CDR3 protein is CASRAGRGGDQPQHF. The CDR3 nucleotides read TGTGCCAGCAGGGCGGGAAGGGGAGGCGATCAGCCCCAGCATTTT.

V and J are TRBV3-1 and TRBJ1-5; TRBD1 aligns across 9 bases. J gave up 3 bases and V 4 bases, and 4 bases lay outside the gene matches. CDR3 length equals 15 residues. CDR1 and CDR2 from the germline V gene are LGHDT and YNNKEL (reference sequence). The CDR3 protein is CASSRGTGNNQPQHF. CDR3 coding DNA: TGTGCCAGCAGCCGGGGGACAGGGAACAATCAGCCCCAGCATTTT.

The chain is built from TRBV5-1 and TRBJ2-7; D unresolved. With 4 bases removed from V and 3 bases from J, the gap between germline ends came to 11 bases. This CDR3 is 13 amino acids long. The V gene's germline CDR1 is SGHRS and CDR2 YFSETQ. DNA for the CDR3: TGCGCCAGCAGCCCCGAAGGTGACTACGAGCAGTACTTC. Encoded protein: CASSPEGDYEQYF.

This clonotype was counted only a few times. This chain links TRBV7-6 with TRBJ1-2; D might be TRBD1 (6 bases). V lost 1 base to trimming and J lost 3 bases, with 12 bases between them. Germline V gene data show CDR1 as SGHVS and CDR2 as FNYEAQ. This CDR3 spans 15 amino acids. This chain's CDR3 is CASSLGTESDYGYTF. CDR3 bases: TGTGCCAGCAGCTTAGGGACAGAGAGCGACTATGGCTACACCTTC.

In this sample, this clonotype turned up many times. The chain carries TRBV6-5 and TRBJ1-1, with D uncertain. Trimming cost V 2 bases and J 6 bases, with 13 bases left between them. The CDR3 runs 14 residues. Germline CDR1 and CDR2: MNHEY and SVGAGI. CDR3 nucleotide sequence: TGTGCCAGCAGTTACGCCCTAACAAGGGCTGAAGCTTTCTTT. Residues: CASSYALTRAEAFF.

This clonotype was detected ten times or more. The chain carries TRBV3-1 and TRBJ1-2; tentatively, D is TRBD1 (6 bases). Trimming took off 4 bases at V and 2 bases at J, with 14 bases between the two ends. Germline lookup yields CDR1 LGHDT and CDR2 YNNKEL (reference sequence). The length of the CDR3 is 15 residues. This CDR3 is CASSPVGGANYGYTF. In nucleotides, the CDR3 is TGTGCCAGCAGCCCGGTTGGGGGCGCGAACTATGGCTACACCTTC.

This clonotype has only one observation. CDR3 sequence: CSARVIQRGSTDTQYF. In nucleotides, the CDR3 is TGCAGTGCTAGAGTTATCCAGCGGGGGAGCACAGATACGCAGTATTTT. This chain links TRBV20-1 with TRBJ2-3, with 8 bases lining up with TRBD2. Germline values: CDR1 DFQATT, CDR2 SNEGSKA (reference sequence). The CDR3 consists of 16 residues. With 1 base clipped from V and 0 bases from J, the junction kept 6 bases outside the gene matches.